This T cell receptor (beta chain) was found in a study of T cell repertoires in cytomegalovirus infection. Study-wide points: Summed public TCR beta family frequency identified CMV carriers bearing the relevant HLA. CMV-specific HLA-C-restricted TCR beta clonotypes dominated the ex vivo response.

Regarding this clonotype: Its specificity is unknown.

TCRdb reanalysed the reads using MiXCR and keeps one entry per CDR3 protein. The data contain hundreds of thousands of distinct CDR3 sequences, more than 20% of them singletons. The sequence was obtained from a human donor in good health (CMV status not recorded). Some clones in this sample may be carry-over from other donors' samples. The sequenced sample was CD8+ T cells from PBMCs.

The CDR3 nucleotides read TGTGCCAGCAGTTATTACGACAGGAACACTGAAGCTTTCTTT. It codes for CASSYYDRNTEAFF. J is TRBJ1-1 and V is TRBV6-2 or TRBV6-3, with a tentative D call TRBD1 (5 bases). Germline CDR1 MNHEY, CDR2 SVGEGT. The V and J ends lost 3 bases and 1 base respectively, with 9 bases between them. The CDR3 has 14 residues.